This entry describes one T cell receptor beta chain. This specimen belongs to a study of blood T cell repertoires in COVID-19. At the level of the study: COVID-19 samples from acute and convalescent phases originated in the United States, Italy and Spain. T cells, B-cell-depleted T cells, or PBMCs provided the cDNA or gDNA that served as material.

There are 13 residues in the CDR3. The V gene lost 3 bases and the J gene lost 6 bases, with 11 bases spanning the gap. CDR1 and CDR2 (germline): KGHDR, SFDVKD. Methods used by the authors: The authors estimated nucleated cell counts from reference gene primer amplification. Sequenced by immunoSEQ multiplex PCR; TCRdb stores in-frame clones only, minus some. V, J and clone size are those of that table, while D and trimming were read from the DNA. The data hold 200,000 to 300,000 clones, with 80% to 90% observed a single time. This clonotype was obtained from a man in his sixties with acute or convalescent COVID-19. Sample: peripheral blood. The V and J genes are TRBV24-1 and TRBJ2-7; D might be TRBD1 (5 bases). DNA for the CDR3: TGTGCCACCAGTGATAATCAGGGCCCCGAGCAGTACTTC. Its translation is CATSDNQGPEQYF.